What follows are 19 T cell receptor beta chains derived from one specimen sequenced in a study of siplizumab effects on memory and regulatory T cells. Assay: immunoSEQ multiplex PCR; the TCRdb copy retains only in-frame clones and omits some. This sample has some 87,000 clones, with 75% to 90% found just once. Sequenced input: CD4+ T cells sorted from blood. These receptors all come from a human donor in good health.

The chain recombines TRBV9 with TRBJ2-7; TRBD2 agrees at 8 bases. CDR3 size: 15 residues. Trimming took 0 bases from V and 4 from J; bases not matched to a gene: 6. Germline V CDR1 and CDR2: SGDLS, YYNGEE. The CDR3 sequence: CASSVGPGGPYEQYF. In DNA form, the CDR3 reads TGTGCCAGCAGCGTAGGTCCGGGAGGGCCATACGAGCAGTACTTC. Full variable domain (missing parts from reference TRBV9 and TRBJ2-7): DSGVTQTPKHLITATGQRVTLRCSPRSGDLSVYWYQQSLDQGLQFLIQYYNGEERAKGNILERFSAQQFPDLHSELNLSSLELGDSALYFCASSVGPGGPYEQYFGPGTRLTVT.

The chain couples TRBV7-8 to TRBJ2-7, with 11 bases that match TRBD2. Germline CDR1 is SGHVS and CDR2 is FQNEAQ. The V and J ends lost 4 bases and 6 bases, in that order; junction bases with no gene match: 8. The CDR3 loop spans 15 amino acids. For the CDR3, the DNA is TGTGCCAGCAGCTCCATAGCGGGAGGGCCCCCCGAGCAGTACTTC. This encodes CASSSIAGGPPEQYF.

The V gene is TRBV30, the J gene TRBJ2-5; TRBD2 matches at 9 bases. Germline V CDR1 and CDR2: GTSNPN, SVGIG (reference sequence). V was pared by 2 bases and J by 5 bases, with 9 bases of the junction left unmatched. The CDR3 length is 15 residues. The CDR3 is CAWSSIRAGGETQYF. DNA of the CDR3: TGTGCCTGGAGTTCAATTAGGGCGGGAGGGGAGACCCAGTACTTC.

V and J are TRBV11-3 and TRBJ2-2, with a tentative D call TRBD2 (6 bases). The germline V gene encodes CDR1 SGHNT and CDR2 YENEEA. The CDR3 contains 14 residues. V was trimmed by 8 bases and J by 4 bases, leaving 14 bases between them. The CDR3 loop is CASSVEGLTGELFF. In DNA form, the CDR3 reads TGTGCCAGCTCCGTGGAGGGCCTCACCGGGGAGCTGTTTTTT. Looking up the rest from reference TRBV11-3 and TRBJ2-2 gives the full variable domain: EAGVVQSPRYKIIEKKQPVAFWCNPISGHNTLYWYLQNLGQGPELLIRYENEEAVDDSQLPKDRFSAERLKGVDSTLKIQPAELGDSAVYLCASSVEGLTGELFFGEGSRLTVL.

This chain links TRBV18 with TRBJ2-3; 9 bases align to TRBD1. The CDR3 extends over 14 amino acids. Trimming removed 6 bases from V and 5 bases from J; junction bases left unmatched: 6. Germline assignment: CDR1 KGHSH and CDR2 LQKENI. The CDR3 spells CASSRTGVGDTQYF. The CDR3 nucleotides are TGTGCCAGCTCTCGGACAGGGGTAGGAGATACGCAGTATTTT.

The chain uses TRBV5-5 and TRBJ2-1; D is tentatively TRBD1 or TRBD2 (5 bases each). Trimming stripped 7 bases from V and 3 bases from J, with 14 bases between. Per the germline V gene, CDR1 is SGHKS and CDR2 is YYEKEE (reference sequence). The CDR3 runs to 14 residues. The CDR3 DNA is TGTGCCAGCGCCCTTGGGGCGGGCTACAATGAGCAGTTCTTC. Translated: CASALGAGYNEQFF.

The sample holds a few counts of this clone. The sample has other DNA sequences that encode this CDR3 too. The CDR3 sequence is CASSYQSGSNEQFF. The CDR3 region has the DNA TGTGCCAGCAGTTACCAATCGGGGTCGAATGAGCAGTTCTTC. The chain employs TRBV6-6 and TRBJ2-1, with a weak D call TRBD2 (5 bases). Germline V gene data show CDR1 as MNHNY and CDR2 as SVGAGI (reference sequence). The CDR3 length is 14 residues. Trimming stripped 2 bases from V and 7 bases from J, with 12 bases between.

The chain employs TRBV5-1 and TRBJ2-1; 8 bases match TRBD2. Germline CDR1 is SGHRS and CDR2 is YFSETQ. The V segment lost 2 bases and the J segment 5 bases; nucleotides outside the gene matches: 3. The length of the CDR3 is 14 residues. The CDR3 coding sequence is TGCGCCAGCAGCTTAGCGGGAGTAGACAATGAGCAGTTCTTC. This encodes CASSLAGVDNEQFF.

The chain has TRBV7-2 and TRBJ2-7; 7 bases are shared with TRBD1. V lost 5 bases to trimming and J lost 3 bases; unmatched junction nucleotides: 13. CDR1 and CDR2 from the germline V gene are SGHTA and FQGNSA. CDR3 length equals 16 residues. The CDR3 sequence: CASSPRQGGNLYEQYF. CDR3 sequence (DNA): TGTGCCAGCAGCCCCCGACAGGGTGGGAATCTCTACGAGCAGTACTTC.

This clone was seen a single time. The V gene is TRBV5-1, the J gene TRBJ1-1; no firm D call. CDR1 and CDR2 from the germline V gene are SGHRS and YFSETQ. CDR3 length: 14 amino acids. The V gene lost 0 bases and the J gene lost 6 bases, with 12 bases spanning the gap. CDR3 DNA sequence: TGCGCCAGCAGCTTGGGTAGCCAGCGACCTGAAGCTTTCTTT. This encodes CASSLGSQRPEAFF.

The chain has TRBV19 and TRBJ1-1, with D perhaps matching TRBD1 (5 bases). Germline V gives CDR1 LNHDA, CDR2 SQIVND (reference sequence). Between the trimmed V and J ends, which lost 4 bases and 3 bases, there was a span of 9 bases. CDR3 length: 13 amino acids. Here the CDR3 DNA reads TGTGCCAGTAGTAGATTGGGGGACACTGAAGCTTTCTTT. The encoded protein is CASSRLGDTEAFF.

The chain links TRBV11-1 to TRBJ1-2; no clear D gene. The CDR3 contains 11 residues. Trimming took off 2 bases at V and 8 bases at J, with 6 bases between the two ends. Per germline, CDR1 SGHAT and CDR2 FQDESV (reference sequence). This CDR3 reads CASSLRGGYTF. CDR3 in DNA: TGTGCCAGCAGCTTAAGAGGAGGCTACACCTTC.

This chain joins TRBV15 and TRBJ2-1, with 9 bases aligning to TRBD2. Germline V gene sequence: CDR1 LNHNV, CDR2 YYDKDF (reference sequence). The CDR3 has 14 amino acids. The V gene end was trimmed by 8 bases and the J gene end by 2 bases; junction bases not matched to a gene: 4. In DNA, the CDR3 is TGTGCCACCTCACTAGCGGGCCCCTACAATGAGCAGTTCTTC. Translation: CATSLAGPYNEQFF.

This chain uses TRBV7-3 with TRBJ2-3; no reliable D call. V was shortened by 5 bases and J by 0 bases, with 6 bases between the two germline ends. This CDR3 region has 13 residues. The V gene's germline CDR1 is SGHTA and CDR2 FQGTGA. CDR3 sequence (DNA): TGTGCCAGCAGCCCCCAGAGCACAGATACGCAGTATTTT. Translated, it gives CASSPQSTDTQYF.

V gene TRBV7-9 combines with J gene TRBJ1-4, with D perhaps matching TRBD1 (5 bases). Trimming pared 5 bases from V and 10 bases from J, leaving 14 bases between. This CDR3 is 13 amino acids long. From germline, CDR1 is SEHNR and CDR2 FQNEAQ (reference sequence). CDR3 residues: CASSPNAGGKLFF. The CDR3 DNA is TGTGCCAGCAGCCCAAATGCCGGGGGAAAACTGTTTTTT.

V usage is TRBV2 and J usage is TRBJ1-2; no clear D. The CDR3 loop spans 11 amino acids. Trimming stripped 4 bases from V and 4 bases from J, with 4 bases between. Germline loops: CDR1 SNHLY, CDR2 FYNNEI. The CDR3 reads CASSVTYGYTF. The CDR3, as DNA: TGTGCCAGCAGTGTTACCTATGGCTACACCTTC.

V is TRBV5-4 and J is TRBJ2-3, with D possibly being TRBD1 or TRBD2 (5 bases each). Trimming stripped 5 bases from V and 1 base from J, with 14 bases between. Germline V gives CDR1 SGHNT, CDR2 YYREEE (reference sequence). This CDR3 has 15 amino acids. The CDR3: CASRSMGDRTDTQYF. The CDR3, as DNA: TGTGCCAGCAGGTCAATGGGGGACCGCACAGATACGCAGTATTTT.

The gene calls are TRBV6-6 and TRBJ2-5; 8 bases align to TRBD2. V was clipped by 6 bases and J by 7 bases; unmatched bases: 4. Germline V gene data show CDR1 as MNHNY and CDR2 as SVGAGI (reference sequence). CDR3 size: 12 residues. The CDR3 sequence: CASRGTSGTQYF. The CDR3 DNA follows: TGTGCCAGCAGAGGGACTAGTGGGACCCAGTACTTC.

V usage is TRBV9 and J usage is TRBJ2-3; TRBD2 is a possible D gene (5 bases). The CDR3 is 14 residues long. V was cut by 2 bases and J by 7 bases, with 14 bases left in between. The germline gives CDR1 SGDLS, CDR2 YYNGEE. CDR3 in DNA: TGTGCCAGCAGCGTGACGTCACTAGGCAATACGCAGTATTTT. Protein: CASSVTSLGNTQYF.